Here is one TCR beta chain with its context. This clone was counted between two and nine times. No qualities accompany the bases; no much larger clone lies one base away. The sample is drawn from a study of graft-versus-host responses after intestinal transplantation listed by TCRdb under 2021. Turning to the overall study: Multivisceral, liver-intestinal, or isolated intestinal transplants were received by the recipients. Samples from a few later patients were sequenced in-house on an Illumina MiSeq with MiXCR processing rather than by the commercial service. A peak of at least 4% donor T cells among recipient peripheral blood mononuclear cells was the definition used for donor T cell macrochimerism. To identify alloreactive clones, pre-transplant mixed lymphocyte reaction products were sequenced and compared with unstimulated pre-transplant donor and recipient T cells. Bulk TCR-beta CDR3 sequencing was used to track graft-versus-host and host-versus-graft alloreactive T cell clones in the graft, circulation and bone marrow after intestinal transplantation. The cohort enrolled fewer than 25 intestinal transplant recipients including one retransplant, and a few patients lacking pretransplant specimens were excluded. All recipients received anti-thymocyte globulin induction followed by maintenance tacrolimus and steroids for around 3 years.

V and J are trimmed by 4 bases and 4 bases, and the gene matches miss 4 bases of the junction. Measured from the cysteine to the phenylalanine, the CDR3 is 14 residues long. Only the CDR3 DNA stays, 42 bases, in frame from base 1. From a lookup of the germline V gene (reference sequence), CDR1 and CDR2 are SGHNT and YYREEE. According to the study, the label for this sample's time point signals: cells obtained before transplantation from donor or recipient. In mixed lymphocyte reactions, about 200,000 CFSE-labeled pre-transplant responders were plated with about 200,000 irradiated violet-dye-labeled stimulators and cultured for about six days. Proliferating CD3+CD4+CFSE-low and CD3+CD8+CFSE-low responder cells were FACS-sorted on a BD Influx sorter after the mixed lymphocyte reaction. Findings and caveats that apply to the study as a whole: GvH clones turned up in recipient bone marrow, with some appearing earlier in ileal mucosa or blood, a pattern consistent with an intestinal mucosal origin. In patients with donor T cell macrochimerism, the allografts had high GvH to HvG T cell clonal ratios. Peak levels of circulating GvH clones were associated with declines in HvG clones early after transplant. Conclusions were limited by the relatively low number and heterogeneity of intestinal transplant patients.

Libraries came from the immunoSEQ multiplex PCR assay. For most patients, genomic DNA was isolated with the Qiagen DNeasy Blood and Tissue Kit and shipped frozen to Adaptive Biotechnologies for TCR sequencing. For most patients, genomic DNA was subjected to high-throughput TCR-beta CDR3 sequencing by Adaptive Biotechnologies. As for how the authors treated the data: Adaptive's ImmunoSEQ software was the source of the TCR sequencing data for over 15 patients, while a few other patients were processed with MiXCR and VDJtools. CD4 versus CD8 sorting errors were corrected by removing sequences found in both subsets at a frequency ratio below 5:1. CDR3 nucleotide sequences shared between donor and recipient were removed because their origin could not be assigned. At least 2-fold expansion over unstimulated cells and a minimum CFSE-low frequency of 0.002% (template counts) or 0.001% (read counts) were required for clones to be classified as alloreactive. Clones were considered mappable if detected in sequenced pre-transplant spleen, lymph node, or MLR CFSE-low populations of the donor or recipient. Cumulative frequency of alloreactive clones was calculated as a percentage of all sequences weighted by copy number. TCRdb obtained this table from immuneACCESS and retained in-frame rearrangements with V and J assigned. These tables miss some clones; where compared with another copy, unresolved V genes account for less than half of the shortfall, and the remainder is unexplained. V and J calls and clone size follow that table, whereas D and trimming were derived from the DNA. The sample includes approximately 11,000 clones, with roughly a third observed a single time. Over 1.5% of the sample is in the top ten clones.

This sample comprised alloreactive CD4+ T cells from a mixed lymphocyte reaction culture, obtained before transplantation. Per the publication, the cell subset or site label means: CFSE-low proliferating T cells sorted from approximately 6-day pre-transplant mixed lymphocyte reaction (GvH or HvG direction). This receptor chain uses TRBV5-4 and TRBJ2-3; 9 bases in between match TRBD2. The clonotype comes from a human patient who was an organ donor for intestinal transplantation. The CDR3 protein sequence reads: CASSQGGGADTQYF. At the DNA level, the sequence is TGTGCCAGCAGCCAAGGCGGGGGGGCAGATACGCAGTATTTT.